These T cell receptor beta chains were read from a single sample in a study of blood T cells in healthy people across ages. MiXCR, applied by TCRdb to the 5' RACE reads, yields one record per CDR3 protein. The repertoire holds 650,000 to 1,000,000 distinct CDR3 sequences, with 35% to 50% as singletons. Input material: blood. The source of these receptors is a man older than 75 in good health. The CDR3 runs from the conserved cysteine through the conserved F or W. The order of the fields is CDR3 protein, V gene, J gene.

CASSKGTGGTQYF	TRBV21-1	TRBJ2-5
CGKVGRAVDTQYF	TRBV20-1	TRBJ2-3
CASSLATGTRDTQYF	TRBV28	TRBJ2-3
CASSLPSFGETQYF	TRBV28	TRBJ2-5
CASSLEAVMTFF	TRBV7-9	TRBJ2-1
CASSPTSGNAYEQYF	TRBV7-9	TRBJ2-7
CASSLASGGNQPQHF	TRBV5-1	TRBJ1-5
CSAAAREQFF	TRBV20-1	TRBJ2-1
CASSEPGEPNEQFF	TRBV10-2	TRBJ2-1
CASIQSLAGGSSYNEQFF	TRBV27	TRBJ2-1
CASSSPGYGNEKLFF	TRBV28	TRBJ1-4
CSALGSYEQYF	TRBV20-1	TRBJ2-7
CASSQLAGVNEQFF	TRBV7-2	TRBJ2-1
CASSTNLQDNEQFF	TRBV2	TRBJ2-1
CASSFGAPAQYF	TRBV28	TRBJ2-7
CASSPLRFPSGANVLTF	TRBV9	TRBJ2-6
CASATAGGGRTQYF	TRBV28	TRBJ2-3
CASSLGHSGNTIYF	TRBV12-3/TRBV12-4	TRBJ1-3
CASQLTGPNEKLFF	TRBV5-1	TRBJ1-4
CSVVRSGDNEQFF	TRBV29-1	TRBJ2-1
CSATTRFSEAFF	TRBV20-1	TRBJ1-1
CASSPSGRSEQYF	TRBV7-2	TRBJ2-7
CASSQERFQPSYGYTF	TRBV4-3	TRBJ1-2
CASSTGDRQSYNEQFF	TRBV5-1	TRBJ2-1
CASSGTAANEQFF	TRBV12-3/TRBV12-4	TRBJ2-1
CSVEIGTQYF	TRBV29-1	TRBJ2-5
CASSLRGCEQYF	TRBV27	TRBJ2-7
CAAAVGTQETQYF	TRBV30	TRBJ2-5
CASSYVLAGVRETQYF	TRBV6-2/TRBV6-3	TRBJ2-5
CSATTSGTGRNYGYTF	TRBV20-1	TRBJ1-2
CASSLDAGGYAEQFF	TRBV11-2	TRBJ2-1
CSARFGGSRAETQYF	TRBV20-1	TRBJ2-5
CASSLVRDSREFTDEQYF	TRBV5-1	TRBJ2-7
CASSPGHLQPQHF	TRBV18	TRBJ1-5
CASRGARVEYNEQFF	TRBV12-3/TRBV12-4	TRBJ2-1
CASSRGPALEDTQYF	TRBV4-3	TRBJ2-3
CASSYGAEARQPQHF	TRBV7-2	TRBJ1-5
CASSEAGGSSINQFF	TRBV25-1	TRBJ2-1
CASSLGARIYGYTF	TRBV7-2	TRBJ1-2
CASSLAGDIEQFF	TRBV6-5	TRBJ2-1
CASRGIDAGGVGELFF	TRBV25-1	TRBJ2-2
CASSLEASGRPNTDTQYF	TRBV7-2	TRBJ2-3
CASSERGGTNSPLHF	TRBV25-1	TRBJ1-6
CSARDRKGEGYGYTF	TRBV20-1	TRBJ1-2
CASSQATVVNTEAFF	TRBV4-2	TRBJ1-1